The T cell receptor (beta chain) described here comes from a study of T-cell memory formation after mild COVID-19. MiXCR, run by TCRdb on the 5' RACE reads, gives a single entry per CDR3 protein. The table has roughly 610,000 distinct CDR3 sequences, 17% seen once. This clonotype has just a few counts. The germline V and J ends were trimmed by 3 bases and 1 base, with 10 bases remaining between them. The CDR3 extends over 14 amino acids. The germline V gene encodes CDR1 GTSNPN and CDR2 SVGIG (reference sequence). V gene TRBV30 combines with J gene TRBJ1-5; perhaps TRBD1 as D (6 bases). Sequencing was performed on PBMCs or a T cell subset sorted from them (not recorded which). This sequence was found in an adult woman who had mild COVID-19 (a few samples of this study predate the infection). Cell type and time point are not known. CDR3 DNA sequence: TGTGCCTGGAGAGGGGGAGTGAGCAATCAGCCCCAGCATTTT. Translation gives CAWRGGVSNQPQHF.